Below are 25 T cell receptor beta chains sequenced from a single sample in a study of post-analysis software for immune sequencing data. General study points: With TRBV5-6, TRBV5-1 and TRBV20-1 included, about 5 TRBV segments were more frequent in patients than in controls.

Their specific antigens are unknown. cDNA libraries for TCR beta contained unique molecular identifiers. TCRdb re-analysed the PCR reads in MiXCR, keeping a single row per CDR3 protein. The sample records fewer than 550,000 distinct CDR3 sequences, 34% being singletons. Input material: blood. These receptor sequences come from a girl aged 2-17 years with multiple sclerosis.

The chain couples TRBV6-5 to TRBJ1-2, with D unclear. The V end was cut by 4 bases, the J end by 11 bases, with 17 bases between. Per the germline V gene, CDR1 is MNHEY and CDR2 is SVGAGI. The CDR3 contains 13 residues. The CDR3 sequence is CASSSGLNRGYTF. CDR3 sequence (DNA): TGTGCCAGCAGTTCTGGCCTTAACCGTGGGTACACCTTC.

This rearrangement joins TRBV12-3 or TRBV12-4 to TRBJ2-5, with D uncertain. V lost 5 bases and J 5 bases, leaving 9 bases between the germline ends. The CDR3 consists of 12 residues. The CDR3 sequence is CASSLGFETQYF. The CDR3 DNA is TGTGCCAGCAGTCTCGGTTTCGAGACCCAGTACTTC.

The J gene is TRBJ1-2, the V gene TRBV7-3; the match to TRBD1 covers 9 bases. Germline CDR1 reads SGHTA; CDR2 reads FQGTGA. Unmatched junction bases numbered 9, after V lost 1 base and J lost 6 bases. This CDR3 is built from 16 residues. This CDR3 reads CASSLIGTGGADGYTF. CDR3 nucleotide sequence: TGTGCCAGCAGCTTAATCGGCACAGGGGGCGCGGATGGCTACACCTTC.

The chain is built from TRBV7-9 and TRBJ2-5; 7 bases are shared with TRBD2. Germline CDR1 SEHNR, CDR2 FQNEAQ (reference sequence). This CDR3 spans 15 amino acids. V gave up 4 bases and J gave up 5 bases; unmatched junction bases: 10. The CDR3 loop reads CASSSGLGETETQYF. The DNA of the CDR3 is TGTGCCAGCAGCTCCGGACTAGGAGAGACGGAGACCCAGTACTTC.

The genes are TRBV11-2 and TRBJ2-5, with TRBD2 matching 8 bases. With 3 bases clipped from V and 1 base from J, the junction kept 4 bases outside the gene matches. From germline, CDR1 is SGHAT and CDR2 FQNNGV. The CDR3 runs 15 residues. The CDR3 is CASSFGRGVQETQYF. The DNA for the CDR3 is TGTGCCAGCAGCTTCGGGCGGGGGGTCCAAGAGACCCAGTACTTC.

The gene calls are TRBV7-2 and TRBJ1-1, with no clear D. V shed 0 bases and J shed 4 bases, with 9 bases lying between them. The germline V gene encodes CDR1 SGHTA and CDR2 FQGNSA. The CDR3 has 14 residues. The CDR3 DNA reads TGTGCCAGCAGCTTAGCTTGGGAGGGCACTGAAGCTTTCTTT. Its protein product is CASSLAWEGTEAFF. Full variable domain (outside the CDR3, taken from reference TRBV7-2 and TRBJ1-1): GAGVSQSPSNKVTEKGKDVELRCDPISGHTALYWYRQSLGQGLEFLIYFQGNSAPDKSGLPSDRFSAERTGGSVSTLTIQRTQQEDSAVYLCASSLAWEGTEAFFGQGTRLTVV.

This clonotype was counted only a few times. This sequence joins TRBV20-1 and TRBJ1-4; 8 bases map to TRBD1. V dropped 6 bases and J dropped 4; count of bases not matched to a gene: 7. The CDR3 extends over 14 amino acids. Germline assignment: CDR1 DFQATT and CDR2 SNEGSKA (reference sequence). The CDR3 protein is CSAPRTGLNEKLFF. The CDR3 region has the DNA TGCAGTGCCCCGCGGACAGGGCTTAATGAAAAACTGTTTTTT.

The J gene is TRBJ2-7, the V gene TRBV2, with D possibly being TRBD1 (6 bases). This CDR3 comprises 12 residues. Germline values: CDR1 SNHLY, CDR2 FYNNEI. V was pared by 11 bases and J by 0 bases, with 11 bases between. CDR3 residues: CAGMDSSYEQYF. In nucleotides, the CDR3 is TGTGCCGGAATGGACAGCTCCTACGAGCAGTACTTC.

This clonotype was observed a handful of times. The chain couples TRBV2 to TRBJ2-5; D is possibly TRBD1 (8 bases). V lost 6 bases and J 5 bases, leaving 19 bases between the germline ends. This CDR3 region has 15 residues. Germline V gene data show CDR1 as SNHLY and CDR2 as FYNNEI. As DNA, the CDR3 is TGTGCCAGCAGCGATGGACAGGGAGGGAGGGAGACCCAGTACTTC. Translating it yields CASSDGQGGRETQYF.

The genes are TRBV5-1 and TRBJ2-7, with TRBD1 identical over 8 bases. Germline V gene sequence: CDR1 SGHRS, CDR2 YFSETQ. The V and J ends lost 6 bases and 1 base, in that order; junction bases with no gene match: 15. The CDR3 covers 17 residues. Written as DNA, the CDR3 is TGCGCCAGCACCAAAGGGACAGGCGGATTTGGATCCTACGAGCAGTACTTC. It codes for CASTKGTGGFGSYEQYF.

The chain combines TRBV4-1 with TRBJ1-5; D is unclear. Per the germline V gene, CDR1 is MGHRA and CDR2 is YSYEKL. The CDR3 length is 13 residues. Trimming removed 3 bases at V and 9 bases at J, with 12 bases between. Here the CDR3 reads CASSQVDARPQHF. DNA for the CDR3: TGCGCCAGCAGCCAGGTGGACGCAAGGCCCCAGCATTTT.

The rearrangement joins TRBV6-2 or TRBV6-3 to TRBJ1-2; a weak D match, TRBD1 (5 bases). V lost 5 bases, J lost 7 bases, and 14 bases lay in between. Per the germline V gene, CDR1 is MNHEY and CDR2 is SVGEGT. The CDR3 has 13 residues. Written as DNA, the CDR3 is TGTGCCAGCAGTACTCAGGGAGGTCGTGGCTACACCTTC. Amino acids: CASSTQGGRGYTF.

V gene TRBV11-2 combines with J gene TRBJ1-2; the D is unclear. V was clipped by 7 bases and J by 2 bases, with 17 bases between them. The CDR3 extends over 15 amino acids. Germline V lookup: CDR1 SGHAT, CDR2 FQNNGV. The CDR3 is CASTSPYRGNYGYTF. The CDR3 DNA follows: TGTGCCAGCACCTCTCCTTATCGGGGAAACTATGGCTACACCTTC.

On this clonotype: This may stem from a read error, because a much larger clone lies one nucleotide away. The rearrangement links TRBV28 to TRBJ2-1; 8 nucleotides align to TRBD2. The V segment lost 11 bases and the J segment 6 bases; nucleotides outside the gene matches: 12. Germline V lookup: CDR1 MDHEN, CDR2 SYDVKM. The CDR3 spans 14 residues. CDR3 in DNA: TGTGCCTGCATCGGGACTAGACCCCTCAATGAGCAGTTCTTC. Amino acids: CACIGTRPLNEQFF.

This chain links TRBV3-1 with TRBJ2-1, with unresolved D. Germline CDR1 and CDR2: LGHDT and YNNKEL (reference sequence). There are 14 residues in the CDR3. Trimming cost V 0 bases and J 11 bases, with 14 bases left between them. The CDR3 region has the DNA TGTGCCAGCAGCCAAGATCAGCTATACCAAAAGCAGTTCTTC. Translating gives CASSQDQLYQKQFF.

The chain recombines TRBV20-1 with TRBJ2-7, with 8 bases identical to TRBD1. J was trimmed by 0 bases and V by 3 bases; bases with no gene match: 4. Germline lookup yields CDR1 DFQATT and CDR2 SNEGSKA (reference sequence). The CDR3 has 14 amino acids. DNA of the CDR3: TGCAGTGCTAGGGCCGGACAGGGCTCCTACGAGCAGTACTTC. This gives the protein CSARAGQGSYEQYF.

This clonotype was found a few times. The J gene is TRBJ2-7, the V gene TRBV7-9, with a weak D call TRBD2 (7 bases). Trimming left V 3 bases short and J 4 bases short, with 13 bases between. Germline CDR1 SEHNR, CDR2 FQNEAQ (reference sequence). The CDR3 sequence is 14 residues long. The CDR3 nucleotides read TGTGCCAGCAGCTTTCAAGGGGGGGGGTACGAGCAGTACTTC. This translates into CASSFQGGGYEQYF. Using reference TRBV7-9 and TRBJ2-7 for the parts outside the CDR3, the full variable domain is DTGVSQNPRHKITKRGQNVTFRCDPISEHNRLYWYRQTLGQGPEFLTYFQNEAQLEKSRLLSDRFSAERPKGSFSTLEIQRTEQGDSAMYLCASSFQGGGYEQYFGPGTRLTVT.

CDR3 in DNA: TGTGCCAGCAGCCAGGAGGGACTAGCGGGGGGTTCCTACGAGCAGTACTTC. This sequence encodes CASSQEGLAGGSYEQYF. V and J are TRBV3-1 and TRBJ2-7; 15 positions agree with TRBD2. The junction had 4 bases not matched to a gene; V was cut back by 3 bases and J by 1 base. Germline V gene sequence: CDR1 LGHDT, CDR2 YNNKEL (reference sequence). The CDR3 length is 17 residues.

The chain has TRBV20-1 and TRBJ1-2; TRBD1 aligns across 11 bases. CDR1 is DFQATT and CDR2 is SNEGSKA in the germline V gene (reference sequence). The CDR3 spans 14 residues. J gave up 6 bases and V 5 bases, and 8 bases lay outside the gene matches. The CDR3 DNA reads as TGCAGTGCTCTAAGCCCGGGACAGGGGGATGGCTACACCTTC. Its protein is CSALSPGQGDGYTF.

This clonotype was picked up many times. The rearrangement joins TRBV4-1 to TRBJ2-5; 10 nucleotides agree with TRBD2. The CDR3 loop spans 15 amino acids. The germline gives CDR1 MGHRA, CDR2 YSYEKL. Trimming took 4 bases from V and 4 from J; bases not matched to a gene: 6. The CDR3 spells CASSPLAGAGETQYF. DNA for the CDR3: TGCGCCAGCAGCCCCCTAGCGGGGGCGGGAGAGACCCAGTACTTC.

This chain joins TRBV12-3 or TRBV12-4 and TRBJ2-5; maybe TRBD2 (5 bases). This CDR3 comprises 14 residues. Deletions cut 3 bases from V and 1 base from J, with 9 bases between. CDR3 DNA sequence: TGTGCCAGCAGTTTGGTGGACTTCCAAGAGACCCAGTACTTC. Protein: CASSLVDFQETQYF.

V and J are TRBV11-2 and TRBJ1-4; a weak D match, TRBD1 (5 bases). Germline V gene data show CDR1 as SGHAT and CDR2 as FQNNGV. V lost 1 base and J lost 3, with 9 bases in between. This CDR3 is 15 amino acids long. The CDR3 is CASSLGGRPNEKLFF. CDR3 DNA sequence: TGTGCCAGCAGCTTAGGGGGACGGCCTAATGAAAAACTGTTTTTT.

This clonotype was recorded at least ten times. The chain has TRBV9 and TRBJ2-7, with D unresolved. Germline V gene lookup returns CDR1 SGDLS and CDR2 YYNGEE. The CDR3 has 15 amino acids. V was pared by 0 bases and J by 4 bases, with 14 bases between. The CDR3 DNA follows: TGTGCCAGCAGCGTAGCTTTTGCCCCCGTATACGAGCAGTACTTC. It encodes CASSVAFAPVYEQYF.

In nucleotides, the CDR3 is TGTGCCAGCAGAACGACAGGCGTTAACTATGGCTACACCTTC. Translated, it gives CASRTTGVNYGYTF. The J gene is TRBJ1-2, the V gene TRBV12-3 or TRBV12-4; D perhaps matches TRBD1 (6 bases). With 6 bases removed from V and 1 base from J, the gap between germline ends came to 12 bases. This CDR3 spans 14 amino acids.

This chain connects TRBV2 to TRBJ2-5; 7 nucleotides match TRBD2. J gave up 4 bases and V 7 bases, and 6 bases lay outside the gene matches. The CDR3 contains 13 residues. The germline V gene has CDR1 SNHLY and CDR2 FYNNEI. The chain's CDR3 is CASTGLGGETQYF. The CDR3 coding sequence is TGTGCCAGCACCGGACTAGGCGGAGAGACCCAGTACTTC.